One sample yielded the 11 T cell receptor beta chains listed below, sequenced in a study of early T cells in non-severe SARS-CoV-2 infection. TCRdb reanalysed the 5' RACE reads using MiXCR and keeps one entry per CDR3 protein. This table has tens of thousands of distinct CDR3 sequences, roughly 10% appearing once. Sequenced material: whole blood, taken at baseline. Receptor source: an adult who was a healthcare worker with PCR-confirmed SARS-CoV-2 infection or an uninfected control (not recorded which).

The chain combines TRBV6-5 with TRBJ1-5, with 8 bases identical to TRBD1. Germline values: CDR1 MNHEY, CDR2 SVGAGI. The CDR3 has 15 residues. J gave up 4 bases and V 6 bases, and 8 bases lay outside the gene matches. CDR3 sequence: CASSEGTGDNQPQHF. CDR3 nucleotide sequence: TGTGCCAGCAGCGAGGGGACAGGAGATAATCAGCCCCAGCATTTT.

This clonotype has at least ten counts. J is TRBJ2-7 and V is TRBV5-1; 7 bases map to TRBD1. J was trimmed by 5 bases and V by 2 bases; bases with no gene match: 1. This CDR3 contains 12 residues. The V gene's germline CDR1 is SGHRS and CDR2 YFSETQ. CDR3 nucleotide sequence: TGCGCCAGCAGCTTCACAGGGGACGAGCAGTACTTC. This gives the protein CASSFTGDEQYF.

The chain uses TRBV13 and TRBJ2-7; 7 bases agree with TRBD2. Germline V CDR1 and CDR2: PRHDT, FYEKMQ (reference sequence). J lost 1 base, V lost 2 bases, and 14 bases had no gene match. The CDR3 is 18 residues long. For the CDR3, the DNA is TGTGCCAGCAGCTTAAGCCGGGGGGATCCTAGCTTATCCTACGAGCAGTACTTC. As protein: CASSLSRGDPSLSYEQYF.

This clonotype has ten or more counts. The chain links TRBV4-3 to TRBJ2-7; D remains ambiguous. V lost 4 bases and J 9 bases, leaving 7 bases between the germline ends. Germline values: CDR1 LGHNA, CDR2 YSLEER. The CDR3 loop spans 10 amino acids. CDR3: CASSRARQYF. DNA for the CDR3: TGCGCCAGCAGCCGCGCCCGGCAGTACTTC.

This clonotype was seen many times. The chain carries TRBV3-1 and TRBJ1-2; unclear D gene. This CDR3 comprises 13 residues. Germline V gene lookup returns CDR1 LGHDT and CDR2 YNNKEL (reference sequence). V shed 0 bases and J shed 4 bases, with 6 bases lying between them. The CDR3 reads CASSQDRGYGYTF. CDR3 nucleotides: TGTGCCAGCAGCCAAGATCGGGGCTATGGCTACACCTTC.

In its sample, this clonotype was seen many times. This chain joins TRBV29-1 and TRBJ2-4; 10 nucleotides align to TRBD2. This CDR3 comprises 15 residues. The ends lost 2 bases at V and 5 bases at J; junction bases unmatched: 6. Germline loops: CDR1 SQVTM, CDR2 ANQGSEA. DNA of the CDR3: TGCAGCGTTGAATTTGGGGGACTAGCGCAAAACATTCAGTACTTC. This encodes CSVEFGGLAQNIQYF.

Only a few counts were recorded for this clonotype. This chain connects TRBV12-3 or TRBV12-4 to TRBJ1-1; D call uncertain. V dropped 0 bases and J dropped 1 base, with 9 bases sitting between them. The CDR3 length is 15 residues. The CDR3 DNA is TGTGCCAGCAGTTTAGCAGGAGGATCGAACACTGAAGCTTTCTTT. Protein: CASSLAGGSNTEAFF.

This clonotype was seen only a few times. V gene TRBV7-2 combines with J gene TRBJ2-7; D remains unclear. The CDR3 contains 13 residues. Trimming shortened V by 5 bases and J by 0 bases, and 8 bases separated the two germline ends. Germline CDR1 reads SGHTA; CDR2 reads FQGNSA. Here the CDR3 DNA reads TGTGCCAGCAGCCCACCCATCTCCTACGAGCAGTACTTC. Amino acid sequence: CASSPPISYEQYF.

This clonotype occurred a few times. The DNA of the CDR3 is TGTGCCAGCAGCCCCCTTCGCGGGGGGGATTTCAATGAGCAGTTCTTC. Encoded protein: CASSPLRGGDFNEQFF. This chain links TRBV11-2 with TRBJ2-1, with 9 bases fitting TRBD2. The CDR3 runs to 16 residues. Trimming at V came to 5 bases and at J to 6 bases, leaving 11 bases not matched to a gene. CDR1 and CDR2 from the germline V gene are SGHAT and FQNNGV. Full variable domain (missing parts from reference TRBV11-2 and TRBJ2-1): EAGVAQSPRYKIIEKRQSVAFWCNPISGHATLYWYQQILGQGPKLLIQFQNNGVVDDSQLPKDRFSAERLKGVDSTLKIQPAKLEDSAVYLCASSPLRGGDFNEQFFGPGTRLTVL.

This clonotype was detected a few times. The CDR3: CSAARDRGTYEQYF. The CDR3 DNA reads TGCAGCGCTGCCCGGGACAGGGGAACCTACGAGCAGTACTTC. This rearrangement joins TRBV29-1 to TRBJ2-7; 10 bases align to TRBD1. The CDR3 is made up of 14 amino acids. Germline V gene sequence: CDR1 SQVTM, CDR2 ANQGSEA. Trimming took 7 bases from V and 2 from J; bases not matched to a gene: 8.

This clonotype was counted only a few times. The chain combines TRBV7-8 with TRBJ2-1; 7 positions agree with TRBD1. The CDR3 runs 15 residues. The ends lost 5 bases at V and 0 bases at J; junction bases unmatched: 4. Germline CDR1 reads SGHVS; CDR2 reads FQNEAQ. The CDR3 DNA sequence: TGTGCCAGCAGCGAACAGGGGACCTCCTACAATGAGCAGTTCTTC. The encoded protein is CASSEQGTSYNEQFF.